A selection of T cell receptor beta chains follows, all from one sample in a study of T cells in Graves' hyperthyroidism and ophthalmopathy. In TCRdb, the multiplex PCR reads were re-called with MiXCR into one record per CDR3 protein. Here the sample spans about half a million distinct CDR3 sequences, roughly 15% being singletons. Sequencing was done on a sample of blood. These TCRs come from a woman in her twenties or thirties with Graves' ophthalmopathy. The CDR3 runs from the conserved cysteine through the conserved F or W. The D gene is left open where the match is weak. Size is stated for part of the rows, as once, few or many counts, or as a class when the clone is expanded.

J: TRBJ2-1
V: TRBV2
size: many
D: TRBD2
CDR3: CASSVPAGGPGEQFF
DNA: TGTGCCAGCAGTGTTCCTGCGGGAGGGCCCGGCGAGCAGTTCTTC

J: TRBJ2-1
V: TRBV10-3
size: NA
D: TRBD2
CDR3: CAISDPRSGSNEQFF
DNA: TGTGCCATCAGTGATCCTCGTAGCGGGAGCAATGAGCAGTTCTTC

J: TRBJ2-1
V: TRBV28
size: many
D: NA
CDR3: CASSKNWPRSYNEQFF
DNA: TGTGCCAGCAGTAAGAATTGGCCACGCTCCTACAATGAGCAGTTCTTC

J: TRBJ2-5
V: TRBV19
size: NA
D: NA
CDR3: CASSINEGQTQYF
DNA: TGTGCCAGTAGTATCAATGAGGGGCAGACCCAGTACTTC

J: TRBJ2-2
V: TRBV9
size: few
D: NA
CDR3: CASSVINSQNTGELFF
DNA: TGTGCCAGCAGCGTTATAAACTCCCAGAACACCGGGGAGCTGTTTTTT

J: TRBJ2-3
V: TRBV28
size: few
D: NA
CDR3: CASSLFMKADTQYF
DNA: TGTGCCAGCAGTTTATTTATGAAGGCAGATACGCAGTATTTT

J: TRBJ2-3
V: TRBV20-1
size: many
D: NA
CDR3: CSANDPQKGTDTQYF
DNA: TGCAGTGCTAACGACCCCCAAAAAGGCACAGATACGCAGTATTTT

J: TRBJ2-1
V: TRBV7-9
size: many
D: TRBD2
CDR3: CASSSLAGVGNEQFF
DNA: TGTGCCAGCAGCTCATTAGCGGGAGTAGGAAATGAGCAGTTCTTC

J: TRBJ2-3
V: TRBV7-9
size: many
D: NA
CDR3: CASSRQLTDTQYF
DNA: TGTGCCAGCAGCCGTCAACTCACAGATACGCAGTATTTT

J: TRBJ2-1
V: TRBV5-4
size: NA
D: NA
CDR3: CASSLVRTRANEQFF
DNA: TGTGCCAGCAGCTTGGTTAGAACTAGAGCCAATGAGCAGTTCTTC

J: TRBJ2-2
V: TRBV19
size: NA
D: NA
CDR3: CASSTAGSLNTGELFF
DNA: TGTGCCAGTAGTACCGCCGGGAGCCTGAACACCGGGGAGCTGTTTTTT

J: TRBJ2-7
V: TRBV4-1
size: NA
D: NA
CDR3: CASSQERAIWYEQYF
DNA: TGCGCCAGCAGCCAAGAGCGCGCAATTTGGTACGAGCAGTACTTC

J: TRBJ2-7
V: TRBV27
size: NA
D: NA
CDR3: CASSFFGGEQYF
DNA: TGTGCCAGCAGTTTTTTTGGCGGCGAGCAGTACTTC

J: TRBJ2-3
V: TRBV7-3
size: NA
D: NA
CDR3: CASSPSGGTPTDTQYF
DNA: TGTGCCAGCAGCCCCAGTGGGGGGACTCCCACAGATACGCAGTATTTT

J: TRBJ2-1
V: TRBV20-1
size: NA
D: TRBD2
CDR3: CSASWGSGRGGGEQFF
DNA: TGCAGTGCTAGTTGGGGTAGCGGGAGGGGGGGGGGTGAGCAGTTCTTC

J: TRBJ1-5
V: TRBV7-8
size: few
D: NA
CDR3: CASSLVSRGKGQPQHF
DNA: TGTGCCAGCAGCTTAGTGTCCAGGGGAAAAGGTCAGCCCCAGCATTTT

J: TRBJ2-3
V: TRBV24-1
size: few
D: TRBD2
CDR3: CATSLAGTTDTQYF
DNA: TGTGCCACCAGTCTAGCGGGAACAACAGATACGCAGTATTTT

J: TRBJ2-2
V: TRBV28
size: NA
D: NA
CDR3: CAIIELRRTGELFF
DNA: TGTGCCATCATTGAACTGCGGAGAACCGGGGAGCTGTTTTTT

J: TRBJ2-1
V: TRBV20-1
size: few
D: NA
CDR3: CSARVEKRFNLGNEQFF
DNA: TGCAGTGCTAGAGTTGAAAAGCGGTTTAACCTCGGAAATGAGCAGTTCTTC

J: TRBJ2-2
V: TRBV29-1
size: NA
D: TRBD2
CDR3: CSGREAGGPGELFF
DNA: TGCAGCGGACGGGAGGCGGGAGGGCCCGGGGAGCTGTTTTTT

J: TRBJ2-1
V: TRBV5-1
size: many
D: TRBD1
CDR3: CASSLGQGPYNEQFF
DNA: TGCGCCAGCAGCTTGGGACAGGGTCCCTACAATGAGCAGTTCTTC

J: TRBJ2-6
V: TRBV7-9
size: NA
D: NA
CDR3: CASSPAWDPAKRSGANVLTF
DNA: TGTGCCAGCAGCCCAGCCTGGGACCCCGCGAAGCGGTCTGGGGCCAACGTCCTGACTTTC

J: TRBJ2-3
V: TRBV20-1
size: many
D: TRBD1
CDR3: CSALDRGLRDTQYF
DNA: TGCAGTGCTTTGGACAGGGGGTTGAGAGATACGCAGTATTTT

J: TRBJ2-1
V: TRBV5-6
size: few
D: TRBD1
CDR3: CASSHAGTGGEQFF
DNA: TGTGCCAGCAGCCACGCCGGGACAGGGGGCGAGCAGTTCTTC